Described below is a single T cell receptor (beta chain) sequence and its context. This sample is part of a study of brain T cells in children with intractable seizures. Specified time point: blood from clinic visit 5 months post-surgery; TSC patient then seizure free. Germline V gene lookup returns CDR1 SNHLY and CDR2 FYNNEI. Trimming took 4 bases from V and 3 from J, leaving 20 bases between them. The CDR3 contains 17 residues. The assay was immunoSEQ multiplex PCR, and TCRdb's table has in-frame clones only and misses some. This table holds hundreds of thousands of clones, about 93% found once. V gene TRBV2 combines with J gene TRBJ2-3; the D gene is possibly TRBD2 (5 bases). The receptor comes from a boy younger than two with tuberous sclerosis and intractable seizures. The sequences come from peripheral blood, collected roughly 5 months after surgery. CDR3 nucleotide sequence: TGTGCCAGCAGTGTAACCGTACTCAAAAGAGGGACAGATACGCAGTATTTT. Translation gives CASSVTVLKRGTDTQYF.